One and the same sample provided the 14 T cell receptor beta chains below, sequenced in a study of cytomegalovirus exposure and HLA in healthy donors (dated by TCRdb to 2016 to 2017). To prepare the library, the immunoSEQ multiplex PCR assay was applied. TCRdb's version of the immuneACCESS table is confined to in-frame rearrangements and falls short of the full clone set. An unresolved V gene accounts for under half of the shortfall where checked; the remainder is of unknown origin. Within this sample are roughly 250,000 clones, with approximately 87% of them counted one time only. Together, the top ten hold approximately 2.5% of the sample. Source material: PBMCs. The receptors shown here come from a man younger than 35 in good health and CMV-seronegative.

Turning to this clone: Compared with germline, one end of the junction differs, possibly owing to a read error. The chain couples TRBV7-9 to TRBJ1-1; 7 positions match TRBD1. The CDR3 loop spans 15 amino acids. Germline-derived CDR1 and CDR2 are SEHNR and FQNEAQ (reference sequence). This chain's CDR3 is CASSQDRAMNTEAFF. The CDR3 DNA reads TGCGCCAGCAGCCAAGACAGGGCCATGAACACTGAAGCTTTCTTT.

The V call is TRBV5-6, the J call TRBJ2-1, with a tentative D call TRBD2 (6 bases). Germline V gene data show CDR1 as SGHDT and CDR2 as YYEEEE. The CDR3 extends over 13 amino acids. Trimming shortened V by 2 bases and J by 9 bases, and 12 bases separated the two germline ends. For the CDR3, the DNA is TGTGCCAGCAGCTTACTCCGGGACTCTGAGCAGTTCTTC. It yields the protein CASSLLRDSEQFF. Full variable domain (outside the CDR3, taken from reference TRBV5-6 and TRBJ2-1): DAGVTQSPTHLIKTRGQQVTLRCSPKSGHDTVSWYQQALGQGPQFIFQYYEEEERQRGNFPDRFSGHQFPNYSSELNVNALLLGDSALYLCASSLLRDSEQFFGPGTRLTVL.

This CDR3 is CASSLRQGSYEQYF. Written as DNA, the CDR3 is TGTGCCAGCAGTTTAAGACAGGGCTCCTACGAGCAGTACTTC. The chain couples TRBV28 to TRBJ2-7; 7 bases fit TRBD1. With V trimmed by 2 bases and J by 0 bases, 1 base remained unmatched. The V gene's germline CDR1 is MDHEN and CDR2 SYDVKM. The CDR3 is 14 amino acids.

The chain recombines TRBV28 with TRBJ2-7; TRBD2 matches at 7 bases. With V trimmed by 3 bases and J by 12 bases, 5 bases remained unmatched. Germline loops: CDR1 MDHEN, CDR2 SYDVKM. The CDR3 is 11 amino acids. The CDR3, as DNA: TGTGCCAGCAGTTTCAGGGAGCGGGGGTACTTC. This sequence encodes CASSFRERGYF.

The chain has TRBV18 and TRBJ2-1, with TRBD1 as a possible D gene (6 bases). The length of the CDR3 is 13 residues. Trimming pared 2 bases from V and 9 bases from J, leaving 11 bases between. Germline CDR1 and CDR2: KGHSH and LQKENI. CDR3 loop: CASSPKGDGEQFF. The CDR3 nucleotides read TGTGCCAGCTCACCAAAGGGGGATGGTGAGCAGTTCTTC.

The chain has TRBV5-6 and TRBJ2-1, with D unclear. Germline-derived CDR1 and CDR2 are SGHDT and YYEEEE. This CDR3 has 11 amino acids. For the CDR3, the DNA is TGTGCATCTGCGCACGTCAATGAGCAGTTCTTC. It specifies CASAHVNEQFF. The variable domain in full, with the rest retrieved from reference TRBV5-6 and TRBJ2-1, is DAGVTQSPTHLIKTRGQQVTLRCSPKSGHDTVSWYQQALGQGPQFIFQYYEEEERQRGNFPDRFSGHQFPNYSSELNVNALLLGDSALYLCASAHVNEQFFGPGTRLTVL.

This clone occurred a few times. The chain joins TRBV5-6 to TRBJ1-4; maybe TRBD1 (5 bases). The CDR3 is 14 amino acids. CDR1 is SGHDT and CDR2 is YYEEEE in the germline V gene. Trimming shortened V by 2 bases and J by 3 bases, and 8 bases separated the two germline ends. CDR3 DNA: TGTGCCAGCAGCTTAGGACACTCTAATGAAAAACTGTTTTTT. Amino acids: CASSLGHSNEKLFF.

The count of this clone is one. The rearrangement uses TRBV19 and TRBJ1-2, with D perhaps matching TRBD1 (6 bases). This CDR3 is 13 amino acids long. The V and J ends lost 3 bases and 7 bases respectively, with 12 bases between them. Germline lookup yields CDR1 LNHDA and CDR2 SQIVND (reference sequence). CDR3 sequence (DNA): TGTGCCAGTAGTATGGGGGGGGCCAGTGGCTACACCTTC. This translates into CASSMGGASGYTF.

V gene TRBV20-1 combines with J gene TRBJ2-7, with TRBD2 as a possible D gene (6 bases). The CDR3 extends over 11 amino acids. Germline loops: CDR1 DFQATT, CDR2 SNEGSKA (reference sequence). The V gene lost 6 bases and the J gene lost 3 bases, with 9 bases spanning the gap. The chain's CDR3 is CSARLVYEQYF. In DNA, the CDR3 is TGCAGTGCCAGACTAGTCTACGAGCAGTACTTC.

CDR3 DNA sequence: TGTGCCAGCAGTTTATCAGAAGCGGGAGGACCCGAGCAGTACTTC. Translating gives CASSLSEAGGPEQYF. The rearrangement links TRBV27 to TRBJ2-7; TRBD2 agrees at 9 bases. The ends lost 0 bases at V and 6 bases at J; junction bases unmatched: 6. Germline CDR1 and CDR2: MNHEY and SMNVEV (reference sequence). The CDR3 contains 15 residues.

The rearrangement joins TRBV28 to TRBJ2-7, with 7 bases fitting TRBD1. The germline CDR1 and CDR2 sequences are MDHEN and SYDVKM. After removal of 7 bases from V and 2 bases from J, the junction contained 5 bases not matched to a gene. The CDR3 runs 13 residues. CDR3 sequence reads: CASIGGDTYEQYF. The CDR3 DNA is TGTGCCAGCATAGGGGGCGATACCTACGAGCAGTACTTC. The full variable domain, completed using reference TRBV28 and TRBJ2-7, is DVKVTQSSRYLVKRTGEKVFLECVQDMDHENMFWYRQDPGLGLRLIYFSYDVKMKEKGDIPEGYSVSREKKERFSLILESASTNQTSMYLCASIGGDTYEQYFGPGTRLTVT.

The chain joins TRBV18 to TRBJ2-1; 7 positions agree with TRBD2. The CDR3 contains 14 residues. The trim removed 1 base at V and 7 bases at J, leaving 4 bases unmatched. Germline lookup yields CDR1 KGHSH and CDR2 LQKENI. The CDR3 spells CASSPRLLANEQFF. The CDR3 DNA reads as TGTGCCAGCTCACCACGTCTACTAGCGAATGAGCAGTTCTTC.

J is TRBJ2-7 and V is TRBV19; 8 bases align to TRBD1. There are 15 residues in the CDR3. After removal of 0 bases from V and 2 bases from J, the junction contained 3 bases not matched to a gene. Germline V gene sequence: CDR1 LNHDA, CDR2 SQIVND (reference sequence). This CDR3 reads CASSIDATGAYEQYF. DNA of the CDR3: TGTGCCAGTAGTATAGACGCGACAGGGGCCTACGAGCAGTACTTC.

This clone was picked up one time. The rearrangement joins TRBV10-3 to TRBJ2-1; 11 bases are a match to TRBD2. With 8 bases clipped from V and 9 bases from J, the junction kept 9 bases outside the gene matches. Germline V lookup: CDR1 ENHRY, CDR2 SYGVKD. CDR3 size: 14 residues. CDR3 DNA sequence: TGTGCCATCGGTCTAGCGGGAGGAGGCGGTGAGCAGTTCTTC. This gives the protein CAIGLAGGGGEQFF.